These 18 T cell receptor beta chains share one sample of origin, sequenced in a study of T-cell memory formation after mild COVID-19. MiXCR, applied by TCRdb to the 5' RACE reads, yields one record per CDR3 protein. The sample carries a few hundred thousand distinct CDR3 sequences, roughly 21% recorded once. The material sequenced was PBMCs or a T cell subset sorted from them (not recorded which). All receptors derive from an adult woman who had mild COVID-19 (a few samples of this study predate the infection). Cell type and time point are not known.

In the case of this clonotype: Mismatch with germline at one junction end may stem from a read error. The chain is built from TRBV7-8 and TRBJ2-1; 10 bases fit TRBD2. CDR1 and CDR2 (germline): SGHVS, FQNEAQ. This CDR3 has 15 amino acids. The CDR3 region has the DNA TGTGCCAGCTGCTTCGGGACTAGCGTCTTGATCTCCCAGTTCTTC. As protein: CASCFGTSVLISQFF.

This clonotype has just a few counts. J is TRBJ2-7 and V is TRBV20-1; tentative D call: TRBD2 (5 bases). CDR1 and CDR2 (germline): DFQATT, SNEGSKA (reference sequence). The V end lost 5 bases, the J end lost 3 bases, and 14 bases lay between the germline ends. The CDR3 loop spans 13 amino acids. CDR3 DNA: TGCAGTGCTGCGGGCCTAGCTCTCTACGAGCAGTACTTC. Protein sequence: CSAAGLALYEQYF.

This clonotype has a handful of counts. CDR3 loop: CASSHPWGKSTEAFF. CDR3 DNA sequence: TGCGCCAGCAGCCACCCTTGGGGGAAGAGCACTGAAGCTTTCTTT. The chain uses TRBV4-1 and TRBJ1-1, with D maybe TRBD1 (5 bases). Trimming took 3 bases from V and 4 from J, leaving 15 bases between them. CDR3 length equals 15 residues. In germline, CDR1 is MGHRA, CDR2 YSYEKL.

The chain combines TRBV27 with TRBJ1-2, with D uncertain. CDR1 MNHEY and CDR2 SMNVEV come from the germline V gene (reference sequence). V dropped 5 bases and J dropped 4 bases, with 14 bases sitting between them. The CDR3 consists of 14 residues. In DNA form, the CDR3 reads TGTGCCAGCAGTCCTATGCCGGGCGGCTATGGCTACACCTTC. Translating gives CASSPMPGGYGYTF.

The genes are TRBV7-2 and TRBJ2-7; TRBD2 aligns across 7 bases. The germline V gene encodes CDR1 SGHTA and CDR2 FQGNSA. Trimming removed 0 bases from V and 5 bases from J; junction bases left unmatched: 7. This CDR3 is 15 amino acids long. In DNA, the CDR3 is TGTGCCAGCAGCTTAGCGAGACTAGCCGGGCACGAGCAGTACTTC. Translated, it gives CASSLARLAGHEQYF.

This clonotype was counted ten times or more. The chain has TRBV18 and TRBJ1-1, with a possible D match to TRBD1 (6 bases). V was pared by 5 bases and J by 3 bases, with 10 bases between. CDR3 size: 13 residues. Germline CDR1 and CDR2: KGHSH and LQKENI. CDR3 DNA sequence: TGTGCCAGCTCATCCAACAGGGACACTGAAGCTTTCTTT. It codes for CASSSNRDTEAFF.

V is TRBV7-2 and J is TRBJ1-2; a possible D gene is TRBD1 (5 bases). Trimming cost V 5 bases and J 5 bases, with 15 bases left between them. The CDR3 runs 14 residues. The germline V gene encodes CDR1 SGHTA and CDR2 FQGNSA. The CDR3 nucleotides are TGTGCCAGCAGCCCTTACAGGCCCTCTTATGGCTACACCTTC. It translates to CASSPYRPSYGYTF.

This chain joins TRBV2 and TRBJ2-5; perhaps TRBD2 as D (6 bases). In germline, CDR1 is SNHLY, CDR2 FYNNEI. V lost 3 bases and J lost 3, with 11 bases in between. The CDR3 consists of 14 residues. The CDR3 DNA reads TGTGCCAGCAGTGACTGGGCGGGAAAAGAGACCCAGTACTTC. Encoded protein: CASSDWAGKETQYF.

This chain uses TRBV11-3 with TRBJ2-1; the D gene is possibly TRBD2 (5 bases). Looked up from germline, CDR1 is SGHNT and CDR2 is YENEEA. The CDR3 covers 13 residues. Trimming stripped 1 base from V and 9 bases from J, with 10 bases between. The CDR3 DNA reads TGTGCCAGCAGCTTAGTACAGAGGGCTGAGCAGTTCTTC. It is translated as CASSLVQRAEQFF.

The chain uses TRBV11-3 and TRBJ2-1; no firm D call. Germline CDR1 SGHNT, CDR2 YENEEA. The CDR3 has 13 amino acids. The V and J ends lost 4 bases and 7 bases respectively, with 11 bases between them. CDR3 amino acids: CASSYGHGNEQFF. DNA of the CDR3: TGTGCCAGCAGCTATGGGCACGGGAATGAGCAGTTCTTC.

This chain connects TRBV4-1 to TRBJ2-3; D possibly matches TRBD1 or TRBD2 (5 bases each). The CDR3 spans 12 residues. Per germline, CDR1 MGHRA and CDR2 YSYEKL. Trimming removed 8 bases from V and 7 bases from J, with 13 bases in between. The CDR3 coding sequence is TGCGCCAGCCGGGGCCAGTCAAATACGCAGTATTTT. It yields the protein CASRGQSNTQYF.

This clonotype has just a few counts. The chain joins TRBV12-3 or TRBV12-4 to TRBJ1-4; perhaps TRBD1 as D (5 bases). V dropped 5 bases and J dropped 7 bases, with 20 bases sitting between them. This CDR3 spans 16 amino acids. The CDR3 region has the DNA TGTGCCAGCAGTCCCGCGGACATTTTCGGCTCTGAAAAACTGTTTTTT. It is translated as CASSPADIFGSEKLFF.

This chain uses TRBV20-1 with TRBJ2-7; 9 nucleotides agree with TRBD1. The V and J ends lost 2 bases and 1 base, in that order; junction bases with no gene match: 3. Germline CDR1 is DFQATT and CDR2 is SNEGSKA (reference sequence). The CDR3 length is 14 residues. The CDR3 nucleotides are TGCAGTGCTAGAACCGGGACAGGGTCCTACGAGCAGTACTTC. Protein sequence: CSARTGTGSYEQYF.

This clonotype was recorded at least ten times. The CDR3 DNA sequence: TGTGCCACCAGTGATCCCCGGACTCGAACCTACGAGCAGTACTTC. It specifies CATSDPRTRTYEQYF. The V call is TRBV24-1, the J call TRBJ2-7, with D perhaps matching TRBD2 (5 bases). This CDR3 has 15 amino acids. V lost 3 bases, J lost 2 bases, and 13 bases lay in between. Germline CDR1 KGHDR, CDR2 SFDVKD.

This clonotype was seen ten or more times. This chain links TRBV27 with TRBJ2-7; D may be TRBD1 or TRBD2 (5 bases each). CDR3 length: 14 amino acids. The V gene lost 3 bases and the J gene lost 2 bases, with 11 bases spanning the gap. Germline V lookup: CDR1 MNHEY, CDR2 SMNVEV (reference sequence). The CDR3: CASSFRGGPYEQYF. In nucleotides, the CDR3 is TGTGCCAGCAGTTTCCGTGGGGGACCCTACGAGCAGTACTTC.

This clonotype was detected only a few times. The chain is built from TRBV20-1 and TRBJ1-1; D call uncertain. The CDR3 runs to 12 residues. V lost 0 bases and J 8 bases, leaving 10 bases between the germline ends. CDR1 and CDR2 (germline): DFQATT, SNEGSKA (reference sequence). The CDR3 loop is CSARDHLAEAFF. The CDR3 bases are TGCAGTGCTAGAGACCACCTGGCCGAAGCTTTCTTT.

The chain employs TRBV7-2 and TRBJ2-7; the D gene is possibly TRBD2 (6 bases). The CDR3 covers 15 residues. Trimming removed 0 bases at V and 5 bases at J, with 14 bases between. Germline lookup yields CDR1 SGHTA and CDR2 FQGNSA. The CDR3 loop is CASSLAGGIQNEQYF. CDR3 nucleotide sequence: TGTGCCAGCAGCTTAGCAGGCGGGATCCAAAACGAGCAGTACTTC.

This clonotype was seen a handful of times. Germline and junction disagree at one end, which may indicate a read error. This chain links TRBV4-1 with TRBJ2-3; no clear D gene. The CDR3 loop spans 11 amino acids. Germline CDR1 is MGHRA and CDR2 is YSYEKL. The CDR3 reads CASSQDHRQAF. Written as DNA, the CDR3 is TGCGCCAGCAGCCAAGATCATCGGCAGGCCTTT.